The 27 T cell receptor beta chains listed next were all sequenced from one sample in a study of blood T cell repertoires in COVID-19. Data came from immunoSEQ multiplex PCR; TCRdb stores just in-frame clones and leaves some out. The sample consists of approximately 400,000 clones, more than 65% of them appearing once. Sequencing was done on a sample of peripheral blood. Receptor source: a human donor with acute or convalescent COVID-19. The donor label of this sample is uncertain.

The rearrangement links TRBV19 to TRBJ2-3; TRBD1 agrees at 10 bases. Germline CDR1 LNHDA, CDR2 SQIVND (reference sequence). The V and J ends lost 5 bases and 5 bases, in that order; junction bases with no gene match: 7. The CDR3 extends over 15 amino acids. The CDR3 here is CASSPRQGAGDTQYF. CDR3 nucleotide sequence: TGTGCCAGTAGTCCCCGACAGGGGGCGGGAGATACGCAGTATTTT. The full variable domain, with the rest looked up from reference TRBV19 and TRBJ2-3, is DGGITQSPKYLFRKEGQNVTLSCEQNLNHDAMYWYRQDPGQGLRLIYYSQIVNDFQKGDIAEGYSVSREKKESFPLTVTSAQKNPTAFYLCASSPRQGAGDTQYFGPGTRLTVL.

This sequence joins TRBV29-1 and TRBJ2-1; TRBD1 matches 9 bases. The germline gives CDR1 SQVTM, CDR2 ANQGSEA. The CDR3 has 14 amino acids. After removal of 7 bases from V and 8 bases from J, the junction contained 12 bases not matched to a gene. The CDR3 nucleotides read TGCAGCGGCTTCCGACAGGGGGGTAGGGATGAGCAGTTCTTC. Translated, it gives CSGFRQGGRDEQFF.

V usage is TRBV2 and J usage is TRBJ2-3; TRBD2 aligns across 16 bases. CDR1 and CDR2 from the germline V gene are SNHLY and FYNNEI. Trimming took 8 bases from V and 5 from J; bases not matched to a gene: 4. There are 15 residues in the CDR3. Written as DNA, the CDR3 is TGTGCCAGCGGCGGGACTAGCGGGAGGGGAGATACGCAGTATTTT. It specifies CASGGTSGRGDTQYF.

This clone is a singleton in its sample. V is TRBV11-2 and J is TRBJ2-1; D is possibly TRBD2 (5 bases). V gave up 2 bases and J gave up 3 bases, with 11 bases separating them. Germline V gene sequence: CDR1 SGHAT, CDR2 FQNNGV. The CDR3 runs to 15 residues. CDR3 sequence: CASSLSGRLYNEQFF. In DNA, the CDR3 is TGTGCCAGCAGCTTAAGCGGACGCCTCTACAATGAGCAGTTCTTC.

The J gene is TRBJ2-1, the V gene TRBV19; D is uncertain. This CDR3 has 13 residues. The V gene lost 6 bases and the J gene lost 4 bases, with 10 bases spanning the gap. Germline V CDR1 and CDR2: LNHDA, SQIVND (reference sequence). The CDR3 coding sequence is TGTGCCAGTAGCACATCCCTTTACAATGAGCAGTTCTTC. Translation: CASSTSLYNEQFF. Together with reference TRBV19 and TRBJ2-1, the CDR3 gives the full variable domain: DGGITQSPKYLFRKEGQNVTLSCEQNLNHDAMYWYRQDPGQGLRLIYYSQIVNDFQKGDIAEGYSVSREKKESFPLTVTSAQKNPTAFYLCASSTSLYNEQFFGPGTRLTVL.

As for this clone: Germline and junction disagree at one end, which may indicate a read error. Other DNA sequences in this specimen translate into the identical CDR3. The rearrangement uses TRBV2 and TRBJ2-1; TRBD1 matches at 7 bases. Germline lookup yields CDR1 SNHLY and CDR2 FYNNEI. The CDR3 consists of 13 residues. The CDR3 DNA sequence: TGTGCCAGCAGCAAGGGACAGCACAATGAACAGTTCTTC. Its protein is CASSKGQHNEQFF.

The genes are TRBV6-6 and TRBJ2-3; D may be TRBD1 (5 bases). Germline values: CDR1 MNHNY, CDR2 SVGAGI (reference sequence). The CDR3 sequence is 17 residues long. V was trimmed by 5 bases and J by 6 bases, leaving 24 bases between them. CDR3 amino acids: CASSLGAGPGPVDTQYF. As DNA, the CDR3 is TGTGCCAGCAGTCTTGGGGCAGGGCCTGGACCCGTGGATACGCAGTATTTT.

The chain is built from TRBV6-4 and TRBJ1-1, with 8 bases that match TRBD1. Germline V gene lookup returns CDR1 MRHNA and CDR2 SNTAGT. V lost 2 bases and J lost 1; bases outside the gene matches: 0. The CDR3 covers 14 residues. CDR3 coding DNA: TGTGCCAGCAGTGACGGGACAGGGAACACTGAAGCTTTCTTT. Its translation: CASSDGTGNTEAFF.

The chain couples TRBV2 to TRBJ1-1; possibly TRBD1 for D (5 bases). The CDR3 runs 15 residues. Germline values: CDR1 SNHLY, CDR2 FYNNEI. With 6 bases removed from V and 4 bases from J, the gap between germline ends came to 18 bases. CDR3 DNA sequence: TGTGCCAGCAGGATCTCGGGGGGGTTTGGCACTGAAGCTTTCTTT. It yields the protein CASRISGGFGTEAFF.

This chain joins TRBV16 and TRBJ2-1, with a possible D match to TRBD2 (5 bases). Germline-derived CDR1 and CDR2 are KGHSY and FQNENV. V lost 4 bases and J 5 bases, leaving 18 bases between the germline ends. CDR3 length: 16 residues. CDR3 sequence: CASSLYAELGNNEQFF. The CDR3 bases are TGTGCCAGCAGCCTCTATGCAGAACTAGGAAACAATGAGCAGTTCTTC.

This clone has only one observation. Other DNA sequences in the sample encode the same CDR3. The chain has TRBV28 and TRBJ1-2; TRBD1 matches 8 bases. This CDR3 is built from 14 residues. CDR1 is MDHEN and CDR2 is SYDVKM in the germline V gene. The J segment lost 3 bases and the V segment lost 5 bases, leaving 5 bases of the junction unmatched. CDR3 loop: CASSTTGGDYGYTF. Here the CDR3 DNA reads TGTGCCAGCAGTACAACAGGGGGGGACTATGGCTACACCTTC.

V and J are TRBV9 and TRBJ1-1; unclear D gene. Germline V lookup: CDR1 SGDLS, CDR2 YYNGEE. The CDR3 totals 14 residues. V was shortened by 2 bases and J by 1 base, with 9 bases between the two germline ends. Here the CDR3 DNA reads TGTGCCAGCAGCGTCGCCCGGGGGAACACTGAAGCTTTCTTT. Translating gives CASSVARGNTEAFF.

The genes are TRBV29-1 and TRBJ1-5; D perhaps matches TRBD1 (5 bases). Trimming removed 4 bases from V and 2 bases from J, with 21 bases in between. Per germline, CDR1 SQVTM and CDR2 ANQGSEA. The CDR3 covers 17 residues. The CDR3 DNA reads TGCAGCGTTGGAGTCGGTTCGGGGGAAGGGCGCAATCAGCCCCAGCATTTT. Protein: CSVGVGSGEGRNQPQHF. Looking up the rest from reference TRBV29-1 and TRBJ1-5 gives the full variable domain: SAVISQKPSRDICQRGTSLTIQCQVDSQVTMMFWYRQQPGQSLTLIATANQGSEATYESGFVIDKFPISRPNLTFSTLTVSNMSPEDSSIYLCSVGVGSGEGRNQPQHFGDGTRLSIL.

The genes are TRBV9 and TRBJ1-2; D uncertain. The V and J ends lost 1 base and 4 bases respectively, with 14 bases between them. The germline V gene encodes CDR1 SGDLS and CDR2 YYNGEE. The CDR3 length is 15 residues. CDR3 protein: CASSVWEGYPYGYTF. In nucleotides, the CDR3 is TGTGCCAGCAGCGTATGGGAGGGCTACCCCTATGGCTACACCTTC.

V is TRBV7-8 and J is TRBJ1-1; the D gene is possibly TRBD1 (6 bases). V was shortened by 1 base and J by 6 bases, with 15 bases between the two germline ends. The CDR3 runs to 15 residues. Germline loops: CDR1 SGHVS, CDR2 FQNEAQ. CDR3 loop: CASSLVTGVIPEAFF. In nucleotides, the CDR3 is TGTGCCAGCAGCTTAGTGACAGGTGTAATTCCTGAAGCTTTCTTT.

This sequence joins TRBV5-1 and TRBJ2-1; the match to TRBD1 covers 7 bases. The junction had 5 bases not matched to a gene; V was cut back by 0 bases and J by 8 bases. Germline CDR1 SGHRS, CDR2 YFSETQ. The CDR3 has 14 amino acids. CDR3 protein: CASSLAGQAHEQFF. CDR3 DNA: TGCGCCAGCAGCTTGGCCGGACAGGCCCATGAGCAGTTCTTC.

This clone showed up just once. The V call is TRBV27, the J call TRBJ2-3; 11 positions match TRBD2. In germline, CDR1 is MNHEY, CDR2 SMNVEV (reference sequence). Trimming cost V 4 bases and J 2 bases; bases outside gene matches: 14. The CDR3 consists of 19 residues. The CDR3 DNA follows: TGTGCCAGCAGTTCCTCGATTCTCGTACTAGCGGGGGCCACAGATACGCAGTATTTT. Protein product: CASSSSILVLAGATDTQYF.

The sample holds one count of this clone. This chain links TRBV28 with TRBJ2-7; 7 bases are a match to TRBD1. V was pared by 8 bases and J by 4 bases, with 11 bases of the junction left unmatched. The germline gives CDR1 MDHEN, CDR2 SYDVKM. This CDR3 comprises 14 residues. CDR3 sequence: CASHGHGTVYEQYF. As DNA, the CDR3 is TGTGCCAGCCATGGGCACGGGACAGTATACGAGCAGTACTTC. The variable domain in full, completed from reference TRBV28 and TRBJ2-7, reads DVKVTQSSRYLVKRTGEKVFLECVQDMDHENMFWYRQDPGLGLRLIYFSYDVKMKEKGDIPEGYSVSREKKERFSLILESASTNQTSMYLCASHGHGTVYEQYFGPGTRLTVT.

The chain carries TRBV19 and TRBJ1-3; TRBD1 is a possible D gene (5 bases). The germline V gene has CDR1 LNHDA and CDR2 SQIVND (reference sequence). V lost 7 bases, J lost 0 bases, and 13 bases lay in between. The CDR3 consists of 15 residues. CDR3 sequence (DNA): TGTGCCAGTAACACAGGTTTAAGCTCTGGAAACACCATATATTTT. It is translated as CASNTGLSSGNTIYF. Filled out from reference TRBV19 and TRBJ1-3, the complete variable domain reads DGGITQSPKYLFRKEGQNVTLSCEQNLNHDAMYWYRQDPGQGLRLIYYSQIVNDFQKGDIAEGYSVSREKKESFPLTVTSAQKNPTAFYLCASNTGLSSGNTIYFGEGSWLTVV.

This chain connects TRBV5-1 to TRBJ1-4; the match to TRBD1 covers 10 bases. V trimming: 0 bases; J trimming: 5 bases; junction bases outside the gene matches: 1. CDR1 SGHRS and CDR2 YFSETQ come from the germline V gene. The CDR3 runs 15 residues. CDR3 in DNA: TGCGCCAGCAGCTTGGGGGGACAGGGGAATGAAAAACTGTTTTTT. Its protein is CASSLGGQGNEKLFF.

V and J are TRBV25-1 and TRBJ1-2; D is perhaps TRBD1 (5 bases). CDR3 length: 13 amino acids. The ends were cut back, 5 bases at V and 6 bases at J, with 13 bases in the middle. Germline values: CDR1 MGHDK, CDR2 SYGVNS. The CDR3 loop reads CASSSGFMDGYTF. DNA of the CDR3: TGTGCCAGCAGTTCAGGGTTTATGGATGGCTACACCTTC.

This clone was found a few times. The CDR3 here is CASSPGGLGYNEQFF. DNA for the CDR3: TGTGCCAGCAGCCCCGGGGGTTTAGGTTACAATGAGCAGTTCTTC. This chain joins TRBV6-2 or TRBV6-3 and TRBJ2-1; weak D call: TRBD2 (6 bases). Germline lookup yields CDR1 MNHEY and CDR2 SVGEGT. V was trimmed by 6 bases and J by 4 bases, leaving 16 bases between them. The CDR3 has 15 residues.

This chain joins TRBV6-1 and TRBJ1-1; D might be TRBD1 (6 bases). The CDR3 loop spans 14 amino acids. Germline V gives CDR1 MNHNS, CDR2 SASEGT. Trimming left V 0 bases short and J 5 bases short, with 10 bases between. CDR3 amino acids: CASSEATGQTEAFF. Written as DNA, the CDR3 is TGTGCCAGCAGTGAAGCGACAGGTCAGACTGAAGCTTTCTTT.

The CDR3 DNA sequence: TGTGCCAGCTCACTTGGGACTAGCGGGGGCGATACGCAGTATTTT. This translates into CASSLGTSGGDTQYF. J is TRBJ2-3 and V is TRBV18, with 14 bases that match TRBD2. Germline V gene data show CDR1 as KGHSH and CDR2 as LQKENI. This CDR3 is built from 15 residues. After removal of 4 bases from V and 6 bases from J, the junction contained 3 bases not matched to a gene.

The chain uses TRBV5-1 and TRBJ1-1; 8 nucleotides line up with TRBD1. V was clipped by 3 bases and J by 0 bases; unmatched bases: 4. This CDR3 region has 15 residues. The germline CDR1 and CDR2 sequences are SGHRS and YFSETQ. This chain's CDR3 is CASSSNRGMNTEAFF. CDR3 nucleotide sequence: TGCGCCAGCAGCTCGAACAGGGGGATGAACACTGAAGCTTTCTTT. Complete variable domain (other parts from reference TRBV5-1 and TRBJ1-1): KAGVTQTPRYLIKTRGQQVTLSCSPISGHRSVSWYQQTPGQGLQFLFEYFSETQRNKGNFPGRFSGRQFSNSRSEMNVSTLELGDSALYLCASSSNRGMNTEAFFGQGTRLTVV.

This clone was observed a handful of times. The chain recombines TRBV6-5 with TRBJ1-2; D gene ambiguous. V lost 0 bases, J lost 8 bases, and 19 bases lay in between. Germline values: CDR1 MNHEY, CDR2 SVGAGI. The CDR3 loop spans 16 amino acids. CDR3 in amino acids: CASSYSIVSGTEGYTF. The DNA for the CDR3 is TGTGCCAGCAGTTACTCGATTGTCTCGGGTACGGAGGGCTACACCTTC.

This clone was recorded a few times. V is TRBV5-1 and J is TRBJ2-3; TRBD1 aligns across 9 bases. V was pared by 2 bases and J by 1 base, with 2 bases of the junction left unmatched. The CDR3 runs 15 residues. The V gene's germline CDR1 is SGHRS and CDR2 YFSETQ. Here the CDR3 DNA reads TGCGCCAGCAGCTTTAGGGACAGGGGCACAGATACGCAGTATTTT. Residues: CASSFRDRGTDTQYF.